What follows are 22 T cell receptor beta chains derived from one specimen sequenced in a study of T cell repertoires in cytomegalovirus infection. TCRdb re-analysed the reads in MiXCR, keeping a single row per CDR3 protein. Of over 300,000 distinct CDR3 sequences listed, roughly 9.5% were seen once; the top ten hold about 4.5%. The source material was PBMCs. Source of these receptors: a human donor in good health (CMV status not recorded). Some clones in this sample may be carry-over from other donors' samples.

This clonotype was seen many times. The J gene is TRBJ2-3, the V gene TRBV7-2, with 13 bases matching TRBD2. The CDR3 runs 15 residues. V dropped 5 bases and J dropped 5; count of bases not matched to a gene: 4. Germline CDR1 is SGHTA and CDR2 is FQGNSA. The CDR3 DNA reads TGTGCCAGCAGCCCTCGGACTAGCGGGAGAGATACGCAGTATTTT. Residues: CASSPRTSGRDTQYF.

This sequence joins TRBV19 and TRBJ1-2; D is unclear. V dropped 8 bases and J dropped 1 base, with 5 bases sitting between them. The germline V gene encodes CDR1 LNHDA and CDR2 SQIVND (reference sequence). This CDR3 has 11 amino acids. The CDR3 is CASGSNYGYTF. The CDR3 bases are TGTGCCAGTGGGAGTAACTATGGCTACACCTTC. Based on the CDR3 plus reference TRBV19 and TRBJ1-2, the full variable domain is DGGITQSPKYLFRKEGQNVTLSCEQNLNHDAMYWYRQDPGQGLRLIYYSQIVNDFQKGDIAEGYSVSREKKESFPLTVTSAQKNPTAFYLCASGSNYGYTFGSGTRLTVV.

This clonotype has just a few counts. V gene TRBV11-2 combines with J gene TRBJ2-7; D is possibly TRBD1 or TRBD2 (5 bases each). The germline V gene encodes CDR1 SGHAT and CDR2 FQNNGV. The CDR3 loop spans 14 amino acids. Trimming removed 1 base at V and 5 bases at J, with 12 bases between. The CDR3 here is CASSLVQGRNEQYF. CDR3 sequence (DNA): TGTGCCAGCAGCTTAGTCCAGGGACGGAACGAGCAGTACTTC.

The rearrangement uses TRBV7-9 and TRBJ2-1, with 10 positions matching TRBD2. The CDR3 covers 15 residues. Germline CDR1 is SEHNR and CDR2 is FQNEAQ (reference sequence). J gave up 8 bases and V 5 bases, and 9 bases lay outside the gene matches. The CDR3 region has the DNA TGTGCCAGCAGCCCCCCCAGCGGGGGGGCCCATGAGCAGTTCTTC. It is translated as CASSPPSGGAHEQFF.

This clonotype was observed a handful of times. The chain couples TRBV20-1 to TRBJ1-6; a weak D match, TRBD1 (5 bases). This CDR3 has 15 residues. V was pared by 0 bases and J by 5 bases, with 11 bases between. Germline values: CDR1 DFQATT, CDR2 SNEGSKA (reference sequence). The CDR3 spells CSAREAGPDNSPLHF. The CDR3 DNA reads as TGCAGTGCTAGAGAGGCGGGGCCTGATAATTCACCCCTCCACTTT.

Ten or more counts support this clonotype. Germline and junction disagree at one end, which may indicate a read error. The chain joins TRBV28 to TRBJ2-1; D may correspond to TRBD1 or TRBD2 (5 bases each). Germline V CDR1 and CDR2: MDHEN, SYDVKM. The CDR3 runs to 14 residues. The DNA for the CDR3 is TGTGCGAGCAAGGGGAATAGGGGACACAATGAGCAGTTCTTC. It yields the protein CASKGNRGHNEQFF.

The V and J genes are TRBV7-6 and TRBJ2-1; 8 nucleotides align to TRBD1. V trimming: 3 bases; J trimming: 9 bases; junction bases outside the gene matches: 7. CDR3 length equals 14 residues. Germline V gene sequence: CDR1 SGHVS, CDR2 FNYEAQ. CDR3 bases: TGTGCCAGCAGCTTGATGACAGGGGAAGGTGAGCAGTTCTTC. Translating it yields CASSLMTGEGEQFF.

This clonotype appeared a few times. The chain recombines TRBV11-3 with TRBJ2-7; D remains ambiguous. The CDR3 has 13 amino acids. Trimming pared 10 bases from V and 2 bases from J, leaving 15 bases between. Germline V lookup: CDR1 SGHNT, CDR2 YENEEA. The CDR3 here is CATTRIRPYEQYF. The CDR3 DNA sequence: TGTGCCACCACGCGGATACGTCCCTACGAGCAGTACTTC. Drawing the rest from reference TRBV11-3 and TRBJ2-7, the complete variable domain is EAGVVQSPRYKIIEKKQPVAFWCNPISGHNTLYWYLQNLGQGPELLIRYENEEAVDDSQLPKDRFSAERLKGVDSTLKIQPAELGDSAVYLCATTRIRPYEQYFGPGTRLTVT.

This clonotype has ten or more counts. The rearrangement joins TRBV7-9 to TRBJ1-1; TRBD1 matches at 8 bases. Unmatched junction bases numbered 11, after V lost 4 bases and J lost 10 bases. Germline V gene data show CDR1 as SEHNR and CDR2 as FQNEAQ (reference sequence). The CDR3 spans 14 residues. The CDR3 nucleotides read TGTGCCAGCAGCTCCGCGACAGGGGTATTTGGAGCTTTCTTT. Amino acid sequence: CASSSATGVFGAFF.

The CDR3: CASSPRPGGFYEQYF. CDR3 DNA sequence: TGTGCCAGCAGTCCTCGTCCGGGGGGCTTCTACGAGCAGTACTTC. The chain combines TRBV28 with TRBJ2-7, with D possibly matching TRBD2 (7 bases). The ends were cut back, 5 bases at V and 3 bases at J, with 17 bases in the middle. The CDR3 is made up of 15 amino acids. Germline loops: CDR1 MDHEN, CDR2 SYDVKM.

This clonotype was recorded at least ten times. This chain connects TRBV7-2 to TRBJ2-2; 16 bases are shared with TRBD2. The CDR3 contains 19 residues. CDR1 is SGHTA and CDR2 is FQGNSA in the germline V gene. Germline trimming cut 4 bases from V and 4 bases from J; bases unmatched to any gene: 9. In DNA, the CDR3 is TGTGCCAGCAGCTCACGGGGACTAGCGGGAGGGATACGCACCGGGGAGCTGTTTTTT. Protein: CASSSRGLAGGIRTGELFF.

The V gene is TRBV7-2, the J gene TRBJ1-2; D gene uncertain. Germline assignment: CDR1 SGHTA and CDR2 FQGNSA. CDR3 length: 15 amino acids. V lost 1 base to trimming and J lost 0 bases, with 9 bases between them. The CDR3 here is CASSLDGGSNYGYTF. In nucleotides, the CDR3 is TGTGCCAGCAGCTTAGATGGAGGGTCTAACTATGGCTACACCTTC.

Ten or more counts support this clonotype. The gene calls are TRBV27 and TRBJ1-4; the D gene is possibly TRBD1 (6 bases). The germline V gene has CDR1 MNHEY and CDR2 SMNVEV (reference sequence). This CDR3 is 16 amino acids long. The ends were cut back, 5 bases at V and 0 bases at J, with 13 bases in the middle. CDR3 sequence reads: CASSPGEGATNEKLFF. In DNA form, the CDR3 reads TGTGCCAGCAGTCCCGGGGAGGGGGCAACTAATGAAAAACTGTTTTTT. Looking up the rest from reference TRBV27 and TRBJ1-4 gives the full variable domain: EAQVTQNPRYLITVTGKKLTVTCSQNMNHEYMSWYRQDPGLGLRQIYYSMNVEVTDKGDVPEGYKVSRKEKRNFPLILESPSPNQTSLYFCASSPGEGATNEKLFFGSGTQLSVL.

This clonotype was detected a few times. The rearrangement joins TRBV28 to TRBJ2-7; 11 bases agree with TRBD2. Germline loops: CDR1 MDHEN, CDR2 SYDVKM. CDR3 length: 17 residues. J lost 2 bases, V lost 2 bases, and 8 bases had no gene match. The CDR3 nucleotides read TGTGCCAGCAGTTTAGAGACCGGGGGACTAGCGGCCTACGAGCAGTACTTC. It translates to CASSLETGGLAAYEQYF. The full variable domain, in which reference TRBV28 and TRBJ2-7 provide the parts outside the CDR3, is DVKVTQSSRYLVKRTGEKVFLECVQDMDHENMFWYRQDPGLGLRLIYFSYDVKMKEKGDIPEGYSVSREKKERFSLILESASTNQTSMYLCASSLETGGLAAYEQYFGPGTRLTVT.

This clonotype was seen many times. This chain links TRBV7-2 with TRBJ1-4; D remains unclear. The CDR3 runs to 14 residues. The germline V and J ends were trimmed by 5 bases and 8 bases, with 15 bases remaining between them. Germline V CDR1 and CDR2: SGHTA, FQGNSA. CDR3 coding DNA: TGTGCCAGCAGCCTCCGGGTCGTGGGGGAAAAACTGTTTTTT. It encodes CASSLRVVGEKLFF. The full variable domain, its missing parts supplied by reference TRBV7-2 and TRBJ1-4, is GAGVSQSPSNKVTEKGKDVELRCDPISGHTALYWYRQSLGQGLEFLIYFQGNSAPDKSGLPSDRFSAERTGGSVSTLTIQRTQQEDSAVYLCASSLRVVGEKLFFGSGTQLSVL.

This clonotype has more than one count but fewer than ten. CDR3 DNA sequence: TGCAGTGCTAGAGAAGGGGACAGGGGATCCTATAATTCACCCCTCCACTTT. This codes for CSAREGDRGSYNSPLHF. The J gene is TRBJ1-6, the V gene TRBV20-1; 10 bases line up with TRBD1. Germline assignment: CDR1 DFQATT and CDR2 SNEGSKA (reference sequence). With V trimmed by 0 bases and J by 1 base, 3 bases remained unmatched. This CDR3 contains 17 residues.

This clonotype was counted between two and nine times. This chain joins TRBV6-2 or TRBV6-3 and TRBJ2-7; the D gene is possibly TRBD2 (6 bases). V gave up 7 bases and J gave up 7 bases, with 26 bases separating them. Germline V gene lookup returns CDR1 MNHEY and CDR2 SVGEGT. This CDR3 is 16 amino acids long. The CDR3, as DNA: TGTGCCAGCACCACAAGGAGGGCAGGGAATCTACGGGAGCAGTACTTC. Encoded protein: CASTTRRAGNLREQYF.

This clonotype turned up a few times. The CDR3 DNA sequence: TGTGCCAGCAGCACCGGGACAACCAACAAAGACGAGCAGTACTTC. Translating it yields CASSTGTTNKDEQYF. The chain joins TRBV7-9 to TRBJ2-7, with D perhaps matching TRBD1 (6 bases). The V end was cut by 5 bases, the J end by 5 bases, with 19 bases between. From germline, CDR1 is SEHNR and CDR2 FQNEAQ (reference sequence). The CDR3 consists of 15 residues. Supplemented by reference TRBV7-9 and TRBJ2-7, the full variable domain reads DTGVSQNPRHKITKRGQNVTFRCDPISEHNRLYWYRQTLGQGPEFLTYFQNEAQLEKSRLLSDRFSAERPKGSFSTLEIQRTEQGDSAMYLCASSTGTTNKDEQYFGPGTRLTVT.

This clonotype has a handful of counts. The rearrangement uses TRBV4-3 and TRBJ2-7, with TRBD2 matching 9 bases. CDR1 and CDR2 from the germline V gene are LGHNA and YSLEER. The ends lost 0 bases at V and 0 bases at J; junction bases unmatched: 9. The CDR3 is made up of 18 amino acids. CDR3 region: CASSQESRLAGHSYEQYF. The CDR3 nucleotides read TGCGCCAGCAGCCAAGAAAGCCGGCTAGCGGGACACTCCTACGAGCAGTACTTC.

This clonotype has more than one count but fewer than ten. DNA of the CDR3: TGCAGTGCCCCCGACAGGGTTCGATACGAGCAGTACTTC. This translates into CSAPDRVRYEQYF. J is TRBJ2-7 and V is TRBV20-1; 7 bases agree with TRBD1. The CDR3 is 13 residues long. Trimming cost V 6 bases and J 4 bases; bases outside gene matches: 9. The V gene's germline CDR1 is DFQATT and CDR2 SNEGSKA (reference sequence).

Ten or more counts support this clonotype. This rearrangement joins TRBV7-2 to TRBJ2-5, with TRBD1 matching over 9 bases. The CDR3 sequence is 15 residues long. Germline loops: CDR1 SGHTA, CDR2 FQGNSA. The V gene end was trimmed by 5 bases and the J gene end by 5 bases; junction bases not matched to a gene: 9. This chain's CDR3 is CASSRGQGKMETQYF. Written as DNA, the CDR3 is TGTGCCAGCAGCAGGGGACAGGGAAAAATGGAGACCCAGTACTTC.

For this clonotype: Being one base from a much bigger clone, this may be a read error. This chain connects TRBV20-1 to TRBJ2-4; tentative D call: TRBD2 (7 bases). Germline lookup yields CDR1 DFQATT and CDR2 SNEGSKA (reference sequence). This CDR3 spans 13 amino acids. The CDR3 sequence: CSAGDPGGGIQYF. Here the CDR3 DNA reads TGCAGTGCTGGAGACCCGGGGGGCGGCATTCAGTACTTC.